The rows below give T cell receptor beta chains drawn from one sample of a study of T-cell memory formation after mild COVID-19. TCRdb itself ran the 5' RACE reads through MiXCR, one entry per CDR3 protein. In the table there are some 260,000 distinct CDR3 sequences, over 15% of which are singletons. Sequencing was carried out using PBMCs or a T cell subset sorted from them (not recorded which). The receptors come from a man aged 18 to 35 who had mild COVID-19 (a few samples of this study predate the infection). Cell type and time point are not known. The CDR3 runs from the conserved cysteine through the conserved F or W. D genes are given only for firm matches.

j_call | d_call | v_call | cdr3_aa
TRBJ1-2 | . | TRBV11-1 | CASSSLRGNGYTF
TRBJ2-5 | . | TRBV28 | CASTPGSGGQTQYF
TRBJ1-5 | . | TRBV7-2 | CANSLKGIPPGPQHF
TRBJ2-5 | . | TRBV7-9 | CASSFDGAIAQYF
TRBJ2-3 | . | TRBV30 | CAWSRGYTDTQYF
TRBJ1-1 | TRBD1 | TRBV5-6 | CASRVQGVTEAFF
TRBJ2-2 | . | TRBV11-3 | CASSPNAFRKGTGELFF
TRBJ2-4 | TRBD1 | TRBV6-6 | CASSKVIGTGGILAKNIQYF
TRBJ1-4 | TRBD1 | TRBV3-1 | CASSRWTGDDEKLFF
TRBJ2-1 | . | TRBV10-3 | CAISGDWAGDEQFF
TRBJ2-1 | . | TRBV5-1 | CASSGRAYNEQFF
TRBJ1-1 | . | TRBV7-2 | CASSSTTGLNTEAFF
TRBJ2-2 | . | TRBV5-1 | CASSLQEIGELFF
TRBJ2-2 | . | TRBV6-6 | CASSYSMGELFF
TRBJ2-4 | . | TRBV2 | CASSDSANIQYF
TRBJ2-5 | . | TRBV15 | CATHAPDARRETQYF
TRBJ2-3 | . | TRBV5-1 | CASSPRQRTDTQYF
TRBJ1-6 | . | TRBV21-1 | CASSKVSQRRSPLHF
TRBJ2-3 | . | TRBV7-2 | CASSLVEGTDTQYF
TRBJ2-7 | . | TRBV5-1 | CASRTWGGPYEQYF
TRBJ1-2 | . | TRBV12-3/TRBV12-4 | CASSPARAPLGYGYTF
TRBJ2-1 | . | TRBV6-5 | CASSYSILAPRNEQFF
TRBJ1-1 | . | TRBV19 | CASSMMGAGTEAFF